A single sample is the source of the 27 T cell receptor beta chains below, sequenced in a study of blood T cell repertoires in COVID-19. The table came from immunoSEQ multiplex PCR; TCRdb's copy has only in-frame clones and leaves some out. This table holds around 150,000 clones, about 85% found once. The sample was peripheral blood. The receptors come from a human donor with acute or convalescent COVID-19. The donor label of this sample is uncertain.

The CDR3: CASSAKRGGLYNEQFF. The CDR3 coding sequence is TGTGCCAGCAGCGCGAAGCGGGGGGGTCTTTACAATGAGCAGTTCTTC. The rearrangement links TRBV11-2 to TRBJ2-1; 10 bases are a match to TRBD2. Looked up from germline, CDR1 is SGHAT and CDR2 is FQNNGV. The V and J ends lost 5 bases and 4 bases, in that order; junction bases with no gene match: 8. This CDR3 has 16 amino acids.

DNA for the CDR3: TGTGCCAGCAGCCAAGATCGTCAGGGCTTTTCCTACGAGCAGTACTTC. This translates into CASSQDRQGFSYEQYF. The V gene is TRBV14, the J gene TRBJ2-7; D might be TRBD1 (5 bases). Trimming shortened V by 0 bases and J by 1 base, and 13 bases separated the two germline ends. Germline CDR1 SGHDN, CDR2 FVKESK. The CDR3 length is 16 residues.

This clone was seen once. J is TRBJ1-6 and V is TRBV6-5, with D hard to call. CDR1 is MNHEY and CDR2 is SVGAGI in the germline V gene. Trimming pared 5 bases from V and 8 bases from J, leaving 10 bases between. This CDR3 is built from 13 residues. As DNA, the CDR3 is TGTGCCAGCAGTCGGGAAATGGATTCACCCCTCCACTTT. Protein product: CASSREMDSPLHF.

In this sample, this clone turned up once. The chain combines TRBV5-1 with TRBJ2-3; TRBD2 matches 10 bases. This CDR3 comprises 19 residues. J gave up 1 base and V 2 bases, and 13 bases lay outside the gene matches. Germline loops: CDR1 SGHRS, CDR2 YFSETQ. In DNA, the CDR3 is TGCGCCAGCAGCTTACCCAGCGGGGGGGCCGACTACGGCACAGATACGCAGTATTTT. This codes for CASSLPSGGADYGTDTQYF.

CDR3 loop: CASSQRPWDRGRNEQYF. CDR3 coding DNA: TGCGCCAGCAGCCAACGCCCCTGGGACAGGGGGCGCAACGAGCAGTACTTC. This sequence joins TRBV4-1 and TRBJ2-7; TRBD1 matches 12 bases. CDR1 and CDR2 (germline): MGHRA, YSYEKL. This CDR3 has 17 amino acids. The V and J ends lost 2 bases and 5 bases, in that order; junction bases with no gene match: 10.

This clone occurred once. This chain uses TRBV5-6 with TRBJ2-7; D may be TRBD2 (5 bases). CDR1 SGHDT and CDR2 YYEEEE come from the germline V gene. The ends were cut back, 4 bases at V and 3 bases at J, with 8 bases in the middle. The CDR3 totals 12 residues. CDR3 amino acids: CASSPRGYEQYF. CDR3 coding DNA: TGTGCCAGCAGCCCCCGGGGCTACGAGCAGTACTTC.

The rearrangement links TRBV19 to TRBJ2-7; D gene unclear. Germline CDR1 and CDR2: LNHDA and SQIVND (reference sequence). V lost 4 bases and J 4 bases, leaving 17 bases between the germline ends. The CDR3 is 15 amino acids. The CDR3 nucleotides read TGTGCCAGTAGTAGCATTACGGGTTCTAGGTACGAGCAGTACTTC. It codes for CASSSITGSRYEQYF.

This clone appeared a single time. This sequence joins TRBV2 and TRBJ2-5; 7 nucleotides match TRBD1. From germline, CDR1 is SNHLY and CDR2 FYNNEI. CDR3 length equals 14 residues. The trim removed 6 bases at V and 1 base at J, leaving 5 bases unmatched. CDR3: CASRRQGIQETQYF. As DNA, the CDR3 is TGTGCCAGCAGAAGACAGGGTATCCAAGAGACCCAGTACTTC.

The rearrangement joins TRBV19 to TRBJ1-3, with 10 nucleotides matching TRBD1. Unmatched junction bases numbered 2, after V lost 6 bases and J lost 3 bases. This CDR3 is 14 amino acids long. The V gene's germline CDR1 is LNHDA and CDR2 SQIVND (reference sequence). The CDR3 region is CASRRTGGGNTIYF. CDR3 nucleotide sequence: TGTGCCAGTAGGAGGACAGGGGGTGGAAACACCATATATTTT.

This chain connects TRBV4-1 to TRBJ2-1; 11 nucleotides agree with TRBD2. The CDR3 runs 16 residues. Trimming at V came to 4 bases and at J to 7 bases, leaving 9 bases not matched to a gene. Germline values: CDR1 MGHRA, CDR2 YSYEKL. CDR3 residues: CASSRGASGGTNEQFF. The CDR3 DNA is TGCGCCAGCAGCCGGGGAGCTAGCGGGGGGACAAATGAGCAGTTCTTC.

This clone has only one observation. The gene calls are TRBV14 and TRBJ2-7; D ambiguous. CDR1 SGHDN and CDR2 FVKESK come from the germline V gene. The CDR3 has 15 amino acids. V was trimmed by 0 bases and J by 8 bases, leaving 17 bases between them. The CDR3 DNA sequence: TGTGCCAGCAGCCAAGATGCGTCTCCCAGGATTCAGCAGTACTTC. It codes for CASSQDASPRIQQYF.

V is TRBV2 and J is TRBJ2-3, with D perhaps matching TRBD1 (5 bases). Trimming removed 4 bases from V and 1 base from J, with 6 bases in between. The CDR3 runs 13 residues. CDR1 and CDR2 from the germline V gene are SNHLY and FYNNEI. The DNA of the CDR3 is TGTGCCAGCAGTGGACAGCGCACAGATACGCAGTATTTT. Its translation is CASSGQRTDTQYF.

The CDR3 DNA is TGTGCCACCAGTGATGGGACAGCAGACTATGGCTACACCTTC. Translated: CATSDGTADYGYTF. J is TRBJ1-2 and V is TRBV24-1; TRBD1 aligns across 7 bases. Trimming removed 3 bases from V and 3 bases from J; junction bases left unmatched: 3. CDR3 length: 14 residues. The germline V gene has CDR1 KGHDR and CDR2 SFDVKD.

This clone was recorded once. This chain connects TRBV10-3 to TRBJ1-6; TRBD1 aligns across 9 bases. With 5 bases clipped from V and 4 bases from J, the junction kept 3 bases outside the gene matches. Germline V gene sequence: CDR1 ENHRY, CDR2 SYGVKD. The CDR3 runs 15 residues. CDR3 amino acids: CAISLGTGYNSPLHF. CDR3 nucleotide sequence: TGTGCCATCAGTCTCGGGACAGGGTATAATTCACCCCTCCACTTT.

This chain connects TRBV19 to TRBJ2-5, with 9 bases matching TRBD2. The CDR3 consists of 14 residues. After removal of 4 bases from V and 5 bases from J, the junction contained 5 bases not matched to a gene. The germline CDR1 and CDR2 sequences are LNHDA and SQIVND (reference sequence). This chain's CDR3 is CASSSGGAGETQYF. The CDR3 nucleotides are TGTGCCAGTAGTAGCGGGGGGGCCGGGGAGACCCAGTACTTC.

V usage is TRBV30 and J usage is TRBJ2-1, with 8 bases aligning to TRBD2. The CDR3 is made up of 16 amino acids. After removal of 4 bases from V and 8 bases from J, the junction contained 16 bases not matched to a gene. The V gene's germline CDR1 is GTSNPN and CDR2 SVGIG (reference sequence). The CDR3 DNA sequence: TGTGCCTGGAAAGTCGGGGGGGCCTCAGTTTTCTATGAGCAGTTCTTC. Translating it yields CAWKVGGASVFYEQFF.

The chain has TRBV4-2 and TRBJ2-1; 8 positions agree with TRBD2. The V and J ends lost 5 bases and 8 bases, in that order; junction bases with no gene match: 17. Per germline, CDR1 LGHNA and CDR2 YNFKEQ. The CDR3 runs to 17 residues. CDR3 in amino acids: CASSSAWGGGRGDEQFF. CDR3 nucleotides: TGTGCCAGCAGCTCCGCTTGGGGCGGGGGGCGAGGCGATGAGCAGTTCTTC.

This chain uses TRBV30 with TRBJ2-3; possibly TRBD1 for D (7 bases). The CDR3 contains 15 residues. CDR1 GTSNPN and CDR2 SVGIG come from the germline V gene (reference sequence). The V gene lost 4 bases and the J gene lost 0 bases, with 14 bases spanning the gap. CDR3 DNA sequence: TGTGCCTGGACGCCCAGGGGGGTCAGCACAGATACGCAGTATTTT. Encoded protein: CAWTPRGVSTDTQYF.

This clone was seen just once. V gene TRBV6-5 combines with J gene TRBJ1-1; 8 nucleotides agree with TRBD1. The junction had 7 bases not matched to a gene; V was cut back by 4 bases and J by 0 bases. CDR3 size: 16 residues. The germline V gene encodes CDR1 MNHEY and CDR2 SVGAGI. CDR3 nucleotides: TGTGCCAGCAGTTCCTCCGGGACAGGTCTGAACACTGAAGCTTTCTTT. Translation gives CASSSSGTGLNTEAFF.

The chain couples TRBV10-3 to TRBJ1-2; D gene ambiguous. Trimming took off 2 bases at V and 5 bases at J, with 18 bases between the two ends. CDR1 is ENHRY, CDR2 SYGVKD, per germline. The CDR3 has 16 amino acids. For the CDR3, the DNA is TGTGCCATCAGTGAGATTGGTGAGAGTCTATCTTATGGCTACACCTTC. It encodes CAISEIGESLSYGYTF.

The V and J genes are TRBV6-2 or TRBV6-3 and TRBJ1-5; 8 bases align to TRBD1. The V gene end was trimmed by 2 bases and the J gene end by 2 bases; junction bases not matched to a gene: 5. Germline V gene data show CDR1 as MNHEY and CDR2 as SVGEGT. This CDR3 is 16 amino acids long. Here the CDR3 DNA reads TGTGCCAGCAGTTACACAGGGGGTGTAGGCAATCAGCCCCAGCATTTT. Translation: CASSYTGGVGNQPQHF.

The chain joins TRBV19 to TRBJ1-1; D is perhaps TRBD1 (6 bases). The CDR3 totals 15 residues. Germline assignment: CDR1 LNHDA and CDR2 SQIVND (reference sequence). V shed 3 bases and J shed 5 bases, with 16 bases lying between them. This CDR3 is CASSIGQRLGTEAFF. The CDR3 DNA is TGTGCCAGTAGTATTGGACAGAGATTAGGGACTGAAGCTTTCTTT.

The CDR3 DNA sequence: TGTGCCAGCAGCTGGGACAACTCCTACGAGCAGTACTTC. It translates to CASSWDNSYEQYF. The rearrangement joins TRBV5-4 to TRBJ2-7, with a tentative D call TRBD1 (6 bases). The length of the CDR3 is 13 residues. Trimming shortened V by 3 bases and J by 0 bases, and 7 bases separated the two germline ends. CDR1 is SGHNT, CDR2 YYREEE, per germline (reference sequence).

DNA of the CDR3: TGCGCCAGCAGCCAAACAGGGACTGGGGCCAACGTCCTGACTTTC. As protein: CASSQTGTGANVLTF. The chain recombines TRBV4-3 with TRBJ2-6; TRBD1 is a possible D gene (6 bases). This CDR3 region has 15 residues. Germline CDR1 and CDR2: LGHNA and YSLEER. V was clipped by 2 bases and J by 2 bases, with 7 bases between them.

In this sample, this clone turned up once. This chain links TRBV18 with TRBJ1-4; 9 bases agree with TRBD1. Trimming removed 3 bases from V and 4 bases from J; junction bases left unmatched: 12. The CDR3 runs 18 residues. Looked up from germline, CDR1 is KGHSH and CDR2 is LQKENI. In nucleotides, the CDR3 is TGTGCCAGCTCACCGATTACAGGGGGCCTAGGATATAATGAAAAACTGTTTTTT. Amino acids: CASSPITGGLGYNEKLFF.

The chain couples TRBV18 to TRBJ1-5; D may be TRBD1 (5 bases). The CDR3 has 14 amino acids. Germline V gives CDR1 KGHSH, CDR2 LQKENI. Trimming shortened V by 6 bases and J by 4 bases, and 13 bases separated the two germline ends. CDR3 in DNA: TGTGCCAGCTCTTCTTTAAGGGGAAATCAGCCCCAGCATTTT. The encoded protein is CASSSLRGNQPQHF. Complete variable domain (other parts from reference TRBV18 and TRBJ1-5): NAGVMQNPRHLVRRRGQEARLRCSPMKGHSHVYWYRQLPEEGLKFMVYLQKENIIDESGMPKERFSAEFPKEGPSILRIQQVVRGDSAAYFCASSSLRGNQPQHFGDGTRLSIL.

V is TRBV10-3 and J is TRBJ1-6; 7 bases line up with TRBD1. After removal of 7 bases from V and 7 bases from J, the junction contained 7 bases not matched to a gene. The CDR3 covers 14 residues. Per germline, CDR1 ENHRY and CDR2 SYGVKD. DNA of the CDR3: TGTGCCATCACAGCAGGGGGTAAGAATTCACCCCTCCACTTT. Translated: CAITAGGKNSPLHF.